This T cell receptor (beta chain) is drawn from a study of cytomegalovirus exposure and HLA in healthy donors. General observations from the study: Most TCR sequences were seen very rarely across donors, but some public TCRs occurred in many.

This CDR3 has 14 residues. Germline lookup yields CDR1 MDHEN and CDR2 SYDVKM. The V and J ends lost 6 bases and 7 bases, in that order; junction bases with no gene match: 7. This clone was observed a single time. As yet, its antigen is unknown. Profiled with immunoSEQ multiplex PCR; TCRdb holds only in-frame clones, not every one. The sample shows under 85,000 clones, 94% of them seen only once. The chain joins TRBV28 to TRBJ1-5; 9 bases line up with TRBD1. The TCR originated in a woman in her late teens or twenties in good health and CMV-seropositive. Sequenced material: PBMCs. The CDR3 loop reads CASRPGTGQQPQHF. The CDR3 DNA sequence: TGTGCCAGCAGACCCGGGACAGGGCAACAGCCCCAGCATTTT.